The rows below give T cell receptor beta chains drawn from one sample of a study of PD-1 blockade in classical Hodgkin lymphoma. Sequenced by immunoSEQ multiplex PCR; TCRdb stores in-frame clones only, minus some. The sample includes roughly 150,000 clones, around 84% of them seen just once. This specimen was peripheral blood mononuclear cells (PBMCs), taken before the second cycle of nivolumab. The receptor source for this set is a human donor with classical Hodgkin lymphoma. Both conserved end residues are part of each CDR3. Each record gives: V gene, D gene, J gene, clone size, CDR3 protein, CDR3 DNA. The D gene is left open where the match is weak. Clone size appears in some rows only: once, few, many, or a class for an expanded clone.

v_gene: TRBV6-4
d_gene: NA
j_gene: TRBJ2-5
abundance: NA
CDR3aa: CASSRTFQETQYF
CDR3nt: TGTGCCAGCAGTCGGACGTTCCAAGAGACCCAGTACTTC

v_gene: TRBV30
d_gene: TRBD2
j_gene: TRBJ2-7
abundance: NA
CDR3aa: CAWSDWSGRARPYEQYF
CDR3nt: TGTGCCTGGAGTGATTGGAGCGGGAGGGCTCGTCCCTACGAGCAGTACTTC

v_gene: TRBV6-5
d_gene: NA
j_gene: TRBJ1-2
abundance: few
CDR3aa: CASSATGYYGYTF
CDR3nt: TGTGCCAGCAGCGCCACAGGGTACTATGGCTACACCTTC

v_gene: TRBV2
d_gene: TRBD2
j_gene: TRBJ2-7
abundance: NA
CDR3aa: CAGGLAGDSYEQYF
CDR3nt: TGTGCCGGAGGACTAGCGGGGGACTCCTACGAGCAGTACTTC

v_gene: TRBV7-8
d_gene: NA
j_gene: TRBJ2-7
abundance: few
CDR3aa: CASSLMANSYEQYF
CDR3nt: TGTGCCAGCAGCTTAATGGCCAACTCCTACGAGCAGTACTTC

v_gene: TRBV15
d_gene: TRBD1
j_gene: TRBJ2-5
abundance: NA
CDR3aa: CATSRGTGGKQETQYF
CDR3nt: TGTGCCACCAGCAGAGGGACAGGGGGAAAACAAGAGACCCAGTACTTC

v_gene: TRBV29-1
d_gene: NA
j_gene: TRBJ2-7
abundance: NA
CDR3aa: CSVEVPSRGYEQYF
CDR3nt: TGCAGCGTTGAAGTACCGTCGAGGGGTTACGAGCAGTACTTC

v_gene: TRBV4-3
d_gene: NA
j_gene: TRBJ1-5
abundance: NA
CDR3aa: CASSQEKGGRQPQHF
CDR3nt: TGCGCCAGCAGCCAAGAGAAGGGGGGCAGGCAGCCCCAGCATTTT

v_gene: TRBV5-6
d_gene: TRBD2
j_gene: TRBJ2-1
abundance: NA
CDR3aa: CASSGTRSRLGSSYNEQFF
CDR3nt: TGTGCCAGCAGCGGGACTAGAAGTCGTTTGGGGAGCTCCTACAATGAGCAGTTCTTC

v_gene: TRBV19
d_gene: TRBD2
j_gene: TRBJ2-5
abundance: NA
CDR3aa: CASSPGLAGEETQYF
CDR3nt: TGTGCCAGTAGTCCGGGACTAGCGGGGGAAGAGACCCAGTACTTC

v_gene: TRBV2
d_gene: NA
j_gene: TRBJ2-5
abundance: NA
CDR3aa: CASSVRQETQYF
CDR3nt: TGTGCCAGCAGTGTTAGACAAGAGACCCAGTACTTC

v_gene: TRBV6-6
d_gene: NA
j_gene: TRBJ1-1
abundance: NA
CDR3aa: CASHTGFEAFF
CDR3nt: TGTGCCAGCCATACAGGGTTTGAAGCTTTCTTT

v_gene: TRBV9
d_gene: TRBD1
j_gene: TRBJ2-7
abundance: NA
CDR3aa: CASSTGQGAYEQYF
CDR3nt: TGTGCCAGCAGCACGGGACAGGGGGCTTACGAGCAGTACTTC

v_gene: TRBV7-2
d_gene: TRBD1
j_gene: TRBJ2-4
abundance: NA
CDR3aa: CASSHGQGYKNIQYF
CDR3nt: TGTGCCAGCAGCCACGGACAGGGATACAAAAACATTCAGTACTTC

v_gene: TRBV6-5
d_gene: NA
j_gene: TRBJ2-2
abundance: NA
CDR3aa: CASSWGPGELFF
CDR3nt: TGTGCCAGCAGTTGGGGACCCGGGGAGCTGTTTTTT

v_gene: TRBV9
d_gene: NA
j_gene: TRBJ2-3
abundance: NA
CDR3aa: CASSEWGSGDTQYF
CDR3nt: TGTGCCAGCAGCGAGTGGGGTAGCGGTGATACGCAGTATTTT

v_gene: TRBV6-5
d_gene: NA
j_gene: TRBJ1-6
abundance: NA
CDR3aa: CASSETRNSPLHF
CDR3nt: TGTGCCAGCAGTGAGACAAGAAATTCACCCCTCCACTTT

v_gene: TRBV30
d_gene: NA
j_gene: TRBJ1-1
abundance: NA
CDR3aa: CAWSLGLVNTEAFF
CDR3nt: TGTGCCTGGAGTCTAGGGCTGGTGAACACTGAAGCTTTCTTT

v_gene: TRBV19
d_gene: NA
j_gene: TRBJ1-4
abundance: NA
CDR3aa: CASSITGPGTNEKLFF
CDR3nt: TGTGCCAGTAGTATAACTGGTCCAGGGACTAATGAAAAACTGTTTTTT

v_gene: TRBV27
d_gene: TRBD1
j_gene: TRBJ1-6
abundance: NA
CDR3aa: CASSPDRANSPLHF
CDR3nt: TGTGCCAGCAGTCCGGACAGGGCTAATTCACCCCTCCACTTT

v_gene: TRBV7-6
d_gene: TRBD1
j_gene: TRBJ2-7
abundance: NA
CDR3aa: CASSSPGQGGYEQYF
CDR3nt: TGTGCCAGCAGCTCACCGGGACAGGGGGGGTACGAGCAGTACTTC

v_gene: TRBV18
d_gene: NA
j_gene: TRBJ2-1
abundance: NA
CDR3aa: CASSPAGLYYNEQFF
CDR3nt: TGTGCCAGCTCACCGGCGGGACTTTACTACAATGAGCAGTTCTTC

v_gene: TRBV19
d_gene: TRBD1
j_gene: TRBJ2-7
abundance: NA
CDR3aa: CASSIAADRGEVYEQYF
CDR3nt: TGTGCCAGTAGTATAGCGGCGGACAGGGGGGAAGTCTACGAGCAGTACTTC

v_gene: TRBV5-1
d_gene: TRBD1
j_gene: TRBJ1-1
abundance: NA
CDR3aa: CASSSRLRPGQGGTEAFF
CDR3nt: TGCGCCAGCAGCTCCCGACTCCGCCCGGGACAGGGAGGGACTGAAGCTTTCTTT

v_gene: TRBV19
d_gene: TRBD2
j_gene: TRBJ2-3
abundance: NA
CDR3aa: CASSISSGGSTDTQYF
CDR3nt: TGTGCCAGTAGTATCTCCAGCGGGGGAAGCACAGATACGCAGTATTTT

v_gene: TRBV6-6
d_gene: TRBD2
j_gene: TRBJ2-1
abundance: NA
CDR3aa: CASSRAGGPYNEQFF
CDR3nt: TGTGCCAGCTCTCGGGCGGGAGGGCCGTACAATGAGCAGTTCTTC